Reported below is one T cell receptor beta chain. The record originates from a study of blood T cell repertoires in COVID-19. Study-wide context: Collection of acute and convalescent COVID-19 samples took place in the United States, Italy and Spain. Sources were T cells, B-cell-depleted T cells, or PBMCs; the material itself was cDNA or gDNA.

As processed by the authors: Estimated nucleated cell counts came from reference gene primer amplification. Using immunoSEQ multiplex PCR, the repertoire was profiled, and TCRdb retains in-frame clones only, with some absent. The DNA gave D and trimming, while V, J and clone size come from that table. The sample records 260,000 or so clones, 88% being singletons. The CDR3 is made up of 14 amino acids. Germline lookup yields CDR1 SGHRS and CDR2 YFSETQ. Trimming removed 2 bases at V and 4 bases at J, with 10 bases between. The sample comprised peripheral blood. The sequence came from a man aged 18 to 35 with active or convalescent COVID-19. The J gene is TRBJ2-1, the V gene TRBV5-1; possibly TRBD2 for D (5 bases). The CDR3 nucleotides are TGCGCCAGCAGCTTAGCGGAGGTGTACAATGAGCAGTTCTTC. Its protein product is CASSLAEVYNEQFF.